This T cell receptor (beta chain) was observed in a study of early T cells in non-severe SARS-CoV-2 infection. At the level of the study: Chains from this unsorted whole-blood bulk RNA could not be paired. Study-wide points: Clonotype matching in VDJdb favored anti-spike CD8 responses and did not capture private and CD4 specificities.

Individual cDNA molecules were tagged with unique molecular identifiers. MiXCR was run by TCRdb on the 5' RACE reads, yielding one entry per CDR3 protein. The data hold some 60,000 distinct CDR3 sequences, with 10% to 15% observed a single time. The sample holds many counts of this clonotype. Antigen: not known. CDR3 length: 16 amino acids. The V end was cut by 2 bases, the J end by 5 bases, with 15 bases between. The TCR comes from an adult who was a healthcare worker with PCR-confirmed SARS-CoV-2 infection or an uninfected control (not recorded which). Sample: whole blood, taken at baseline. The chain recombines TRBV12-3 or TRBV12-4 with TRBJ1-4; perhaps TRBD1 as D (5 bases). CDR3 protein: CASSLLEGNPNEKLFF. The CDR3, as DNA: TGTGCCAGCAGTTTATTGGAGGGGAACCCCAATGAAAAACTGTTTTTT.